The sequence of this T cell receptor (beta chain) was determined in a study of blood T cell repertoires in COVID-19. Authors' processing steps: Scientists estimated how many nucleated cells there were by amplifying reference gene primers. The data were produced by immunoSEQ multiplex PCR, yet TCRdb's version contains in-frame clones alone and is incomplete. That table supplies the V and J calls and clone size; D and trimming were determined from the DNA. The sample carries around 400,000 clones, just over 90% recorded once. The CDR3 has 13 residues. Trimming shortened V by 8 bases and J by 7 bases, and 14 bases separated the two germline ends.

This clonotype originated in a woman aged 40-49 years who had been exposed to COVID-19. The chain recombines TRBV12-3 or TRBV12-4 with TRBJ2-2; tentatively, D is TRBD2 (5 bases). The sequencing input was PBMCs or T cells enriched from blood (not recorded which). Written as DNA, the CDR3 is TGTGCCAGCTCCACCCCCGGAGGCGGGGAGCTGTTTTTT. Translation gives CASSTPGGGELFF.